This T cell receptor (beta chain) was captured in a study of T cell responses to AZD1222 COVID-19 vaccine. Clones were sequenced by immunoSEQ multiplex PCR, and TCRdb holds only the in-frame ones, with some missing. The sample consists of approximately 140,000 clones, around 86% of them appearing once. Overall study findings and caveats: At baseline, seropositivity was found in only 5 to 7 AZD1222 recipients.

On this clone: Antigen unknown.

V was pared by 0 bases and J by 7 bases, with 6 bases of the junction left unmatched. CDR3 size: 14 residues. CDR1 is SGDLS and CDR2 is YYNGEE in the germline V gene. The starting material was peripheral blood, obtained on day 0 of MenACWY control vaccination. The chain uses TRBV9 and TRBJ2-5; TRBD2 matches at 7 bases. The receptor was isolated from an adult in good health. In DNA form, the CDR3 reads TGTGCCAGCAGCGTAGTCAGCGGGGAGGGGACCCAGTACTTC. Its translation is CASSVVSGEGTQYF.